These 32 T cell receptor beta chains came from one sample sequenced in a study of blood T cell repertoires in COVID-19. Data came from immunoSEQ multiplex PCR; TCRdb stores just in-frame clones and leaves some out. Of 200,000 to 250,000 clones listed, roughly 80% are singletons. The sequencing input was PBMCs or T cells enriched from blood (not recorded which). The source is a woman aged 40 to 50 who had been exposed to COVID-19.

This clone appeared once. The chain has TRBV5-1 and TRBJ1-1; no definite D call. The germline V gene encodes CDR1 SGHRS and CDR2 YFSETQ. V dropped 0 bases and J dropped 8 bases, with 11 bases sitting between them. The CDR3 has 13 amino acids. CDR3 coding DNA: TGCGCCAGCAGCTTGGGGGCGGGGAGGGAAGCTTTCTTT. Its protein is CASSLGAGREAFF. Full variable domain (remainder filled in from reference TRBV5-1 and TRBJ1-1): KAGVTQTPRYLIKTRGQQVTLSCSPISGHRSVSWYQQTPGQGLQFLFEYFSETQRNKGNFPGRFSGRQFSNSRSEMNVSTLELGDSALYLCASSLGAGREAFFGQGTRLTVV.

The chain joins TRBV2 to TRBJ2-3; 10 bases agree with TRBD2. The V gene's germline CDR1 is SNHLY and CDR2 FYNNEI. The CDR3 spans 15 residues. J gave up 5 bases and V 4 bases, and 6 bases lay outside the gene matches. This CDR3 is CASSVGSGGRDTQYF. The CDR3 bases are TGTGCCAGCAGTGTGGGTAGCGGGGGGAGAGATACGCAGTATTTT. The full variable domain, completed using reference TRBV2 and TRBJ2-3, is EPEVTQTPSHQVTQMGQEVILRCVPISNHLYFYWYRQILGQKVEFLVSFYNNEISEKSEIFDDQFSVERPDGSNFTLKIRSTKLEDSAMYFCASSVGSGGRDTQYFGPGTRLTVL.

The chain links TRBV28 to TRBJ1-5, with a tentative D call TRBD1 (6 bases). Looked up from germline, CDR1 is MDHEN and CDR2 is SYDVKM. This CDR3 region has 13 residues. Deletions cut 10 bases from V and 8 bases from J, with 18 bases between. The CDR3 coding sequence is TGTGCCACCGAGGACAGACGGAGAGAGCCCCAGCATTTT. Its translation: CATEDRRREPQHF.

This clone has ten or more counts. This chain links TRBV19 with TRBJ1-5; D gene uncertain. CDR1 LNHDA and CDR2 SQIVND come from the germline V gene (reference sequence). Trimming pared 8 bases from V and 3 bases from J, leaving 8 bases between. The CDR3 runs to 12 residues. CDR3 protein: CASEGLNQPQHF. The DNA of the CDR3 is TGTGCCAGTGAGGGCCTCAATCAGCCCCAGCATTTT.

The rearrangement links TRBV7-9 to TRBJ1-1, with a weak D call TRBD1 (5 bases). This CDR3 is built from 16 residues. V was trimmed by 1 base and J by 0 bases, leaving 12 bases between them. The germline CDR1 and CDR2 sequences are SEHNR and FQNEAQ (reference sequence). CDR3 residues: CASSLGTGLMNTEAFF. CDR3 DNA sequence: TGTGCCAGCAGCTTAGGAACAGGCCTAATGAACACTGAAGCTTTCTTT.

The chain combines TRBV6-5 with TRBJ2-7; 7 bases line up with TRBD2. CDR1 and CDR2 from the germline V gene are MNHEY and SVGAGI. V lost 7 bases and J lost 2; bases outside the gene matches: 5. The CDR3 runs to 13 residues. CDR3 residues: CASKKRGPYEQYF. The CDR3 nucleotides are TGTGCCAGCAAGAAGCGGGGCCCCTACGAGCAGTACTTC.

The gene calls are TRBV5-1 and TRBJ2-1, with 10 bases fitting TRBD1. The CDR3 extends over 14 amino acids. V gave up 4 bases and J gave up 6 bases; unmatched junction bases: 4. Per germline, CDR1 SGHRS and CDR2 YFSETQ. CDR3 residues: CASSTRTGGNEQFF. The DNA for the CDR3 is TGCGCCAGCAGCACCCGGACAGGGGGCAATGAGCAGTTCTTC.

V is TRBV6-2 or TRBV6-3 and J is TRBJ1-1; TRBD1 is a possible D gene (6 bases). In germline, CDR1 is MNHEY, CDR2 SVGEGT. Trimming took 2 bases from V and 11 from J, leaving 21 bases between them. The CDR3 extends over 15 amino acids. CDR3 sequence: CASSYVFGTHSRAFF. The CDR3 DNA follows: TGTGCCAGCAGTTACGTTTTCGGGACACATTCTCGGGCTTTCTTT.

The chain has TRBV12-5 and TRBJ1-4; 9 bases align to TRBD1. Germline V gene lookup returns CDR1 LGHNT and CDR2 FRNRAP. CDR3 length: 17 residues. Unmatched junction bases numbered 13, after V lost 4 bases and J lost 7 bases. The CDR3 is CASGSFGTGFVVEKLFF. The CDR3 coding sequence is TGTGCTAGTGGTTCTTTTGGGACAGGGTTCGTTGTTGAAAAACTGTTTTTT.

The chain employs TRBV28 and TRBJ2-7; TRBD2 matches 9 bases. The CDR3 extends over 14 amino acids. In germline, CDR1 is MDHEN, CDR2 SYDVKM. The V and J ends lost 6 bases and 5 bases, in that order; junction bases with no gene match: 8. CDR3 amino acids: CASSRGGASHEQYF. The DNA for the CDR3 is TGTGCCAGCAGCCGCGGGGGGGCGAGCCACGAGCAGTACTTC. Filled out from reference TRBV28 and TRBJ2-7, the complete variable domain reads DVKVTQSSRYLVKRTGEKVFLECVQDMDHENMFWYRQDPGLGLRLIYFSYDVKMKEKGDIPEGYSVSREKKERFSLILESASTNQTSMYLCASSRGGASHEQYFGPGTRLTVT.

The rearrangement joins TRBV6-4 to TRBJ2-3; D might be TRBD1 (5 bases). Germline V gives CDR1 MRHNA, CDR2 SNTAGT. The CDR3 has 14 amino acids. Trimming removed 2 bases from V and 7 bases from J, with 13 bases in between. CDR3 region: CASSDPRAPNTQYF. The CDR3 DNA sequence: TGTGCCAGCAGTGACCCCAGGGCCCCAAATACGCAGTATTTT.

CDR3 in amino acids: CASSQDHTYGYTF. CDR3 bases: TGTGCCAGCAGCCAAGATCACACCTATGGCTACACCTTC. This chain joins TRBV4-2 and TRBJ1-2, with D hard to call. The V end lost 0 bases, the J end lost 4 bases, and 6 bases lay between the germline ends. Germline assignment: CDR1 LGHNA and CDR2 YNFKEQ. CDR3 length: 13 residues.

On this clone: A junction end diverges from the germline sequence, so it may reflect a read error. The chain carries TRBV19 and TRBJ1-1, with TRBD1 matching over 10 bases. The CDR3 covers 11 residues. Germline V CDR1 and CDR2: LNHDA, SQIVND (reference sequence). CDR3 sequence (DNA): TGTGCCAGTAGTATAGAGGACAGGGGGGTCTTT. It is translated as CASSIEDRGVF.

This clone was observed a few times. V gene TRBV19 combines with J gene TRBJ2-6; the match to TRBD1 covers 10 bases. This CDR3 has 18 amino acids. J lost 0 bases, V lost 5 bases, and 7 bases had no gene match. Germline V gives CDR1 LNHDA, CDR2 SQIVND (reference sequence). The DNA of the CDR3 is TGTGCCAGTAGTGCGACAGGGGGCCAGATCTCTGGGGCCAACGTCCTGACTTTC. Amino acid sequence: CASSATGGQISGANVLTF.

The chain couples TRBV19 to TRBJ1-1, with D unresolved. Trimming pared 3 bases from V and 3 bases from J, leaving 11 bases between. Germline assignment: CDR1 LNHDA and CDR2 SQIVND (reference sequence). CDR3 length equals 14 residues. CDR3 region: CASSIERFYTEAFF. The CDR3 DNA follows: TGTGCCAGTAGTATCGAGCGTTTTTACACTGAAGCTTTCTTT. The entire variable domain, with the rest obtained from reference TRBV19 and TRBJ1-1, is as follows: DGGITQSPKYLFRKEGQNVTLSCEQNLNHDAMYWYRQDPGQGLRLIYYSQIVNDFQKGDIAEGYSVSREKKESFPLTVTSAQKNPTAFYLCASSIERFYTEAFFGQGTRLTVV.

Only a few counts were recorded for this clone. V gene TRBV20-1 combines with J gene TRBJ1-2; 8 bases are a match to TRBD1. Germline V gene lookup returns CDR1 DFQATT and CDR2 SNEGSKA (reference sequence). The length of the CDR3 is 13 residues. The V segment lost 3 bases and the J segment 7 bases; nucleotides outside the gene matches: 7. CDR3 DNA sequence: TGCAGTGCTAGTCCGCAGGGGGCGGCTGGCTACACCTTC. It encodes CSASPQGAAGYTF.

The chain joins TRBV12-3 or TRBV12-4 to TRBJ1-2, with TRBD1 matching 9 bases. Trimming at V came to 6 bases and at J to 5 bases, leaving 4 bases not matched to a gene. The CDR3 consists of 13 residues. Here the CDR3 reads CASSRTGEYGYTF. DNA for the CDR3: TGTGCCAGCAGCCGGACAGGGGAGTATGGCTACACCTTC.

The chain joins TRBV7-8 to TRBJ1-5, with D hard to call. Between the trimmed V and J ends, which lost 5 bases and 0 bases, there was a span of 14 bases. The CDR3 has 16 residues. Germline CDR1 is SGHVS and CDR2 is FQNEAQ. CDR3 in amino acids: CASSTSGRNSNQPQHF. DNA for the CDR3: TGTGCCAGCAGCACCAGCGGACGGAATAGCAATCAGCCCCAGCATTTT.

V is TRBV10-3 and J is TRBJ1-1; 10 bases are a match to TRBD1. The germline gives CDR1 ENHRY, CDR2 SYGVKD. The CDR3 runs to 16 residues. Trimming cost V 7 bases and J 1 base; bases outside gene matches: 9. CDR3 bases: TGTGCCATCACCTCTTCGACAGGGGGCCAGAACACTGAAGCTTTCTTT. Translation gives CAITSSTGGQNTEAFF.

The genes are TRBV6-5 and TRBJ2-7; maybe TRBD2 (5 bases). V was clipped by 6 bases and J by 3 bases, with 9 bases between them. CDR3 size: 12 residues. The germline V gene encodes CDR1 MNHEY and CDR2 SVGAGI. The DNA of the CDR3 is TGTGCCAGCAGGGCACTAGACTACGAGCAGTACTTC. The encoded protein is CASRALDYEQYF.

The chain uses TRBV6-6 and TRBJ1-5; 9 positions match TRBD1. Germline V gene data show CDR1 as MNHNY and CDR2 as SVGAGI (reference sequence). V lost 5 bases to trimming and J lost 7 bases; unmatched junction nucleotides: 9. This CDR3 contains 15 residues. CDR3 amino acids: CASSHLDRGEQPQHF. CDR3 in DNA: TGTGCCAGCAGTCACCTAGACAGGGGGGAACAGCCCCAGCATTTT.

The rearrangement joins TRBV3-1 (or the pseudogene TRBV3-2) to TRBJ1-2; 8 positions agree with TRBD1. The germline CDR1 and CDR2 sequences are LGHDT and YNNKEL (reference sequence). V shed 8 bases, J shed 2 bases, and the junction held 7 bases outside the gene matches. The CDR3 sequence is 14 residues long. CDR3 loop: CASYATGGNYGYTF. The CDR3 coding sequence is TGTGCCAGCTATGCAACAGGGGGAAACTATGGCTACACCTTC.

This clone appeared many times. The chain uses TRBV3-1 (or the pseudogene TRBV3-2) and TRBJ1-2; D is possibly TRBD1 (5 bases). V was trimmed by 0 bases and J by 8 bases, leaving 10 bases between them. Germline V gives CDR1 LGHDT, CDR2 YNNKEL (reference sequence). The CDR3 totals 13 residues. CDR3 nucleotide sequence: TGTGCCAGCAGCCAAGATCAAGGGGCCGGCTACACCTTC. This translates into CASSQDQGAGYTF.

V and J are TRBV6-5 and TRBJ2-7; possibly TRBD1 for D (6 bases). This CDR3 comprises 15 residues. With 0 bases removed from V and 4 bases from J, the gap between germline ends came to 13 bases. The germline V gene encodes CDR1 MNHEY and CDR2 SVGAGI. The chain's CDR3 is CASSYSSQGMYEQYF. The CDR3 DNA sequence: TGTGCCAGCAGTTACTCGAGCCAGGGGATGTACGAGCAGTACTTC.

This clone was counted once. The chain couples TRBV6-1 to TRBJ2-5; tentative D call: TRBD2 (6 bases). Germline V gives CDR1 MNHNS, CDR2 SASEGT. V lost 4 bases to trimming and J lost 5 bases, with 23 bases between them. This CDR3 has 17 amino acids. CDR3 residues: CASSGPNPSAHRETQYF. CDR3 sequence (DNA): TGTGCCAGCAGTGGCCCAAATCCTAGCGCCCATCGTGAGACCCAGTACTTC.

This sequence joins TRBV12-3 or TRBV12-4 and TRBJ1-5; TRBD1 agrees at 9 bases. CDR3 length equals 13 residues. V shed 6 bases and J 5 bases; nucleotides not matched to a gene: 2. The CDR3 sequence is CASRRQGDQPQHF. As DNA, the CDR3 is TGTGCCAGCAGGAGACAGGGGGATCAGCCCCAGCATTTT.

Notes on this clone: This sample also contains other DNA sequences that code for the same CDR3. The CDR3 coding sequence is TGTGCCAGTAGTCCTAGGGGGGGAGGGGACACTGAAGCTTTCTTT. Protein: CASSPRGGGDTEAFF. This chain joins TRBV19 and TRBJ1-1; D possibly corresponds to TRBD1 (6 bases). This CDR3 is 15 amino acids long. Between the trimmed V and J ends, which lost 5 bases and 3 bases, there was a span of 16 bases. The V gene's germline CDR1 is LNHDA and CDR2 SQIVND (reference sequence).

The chain employs TRBV12-5 and TRBJ1-2; 10 positions agree with TRBD1. The V segment lost 9 bases and the J segment 5 bases; nucleotides outside the gene matches: 12. This CDR3 comprises 15 residues. Germline CDR1 LGHNT, CDR2 FRNRAP. The CDR3 coding sequence is TGTGCTAGCGCACCCGGGACAGGGGTTGGGTATGGCTACACCTTC. Protein: CASAPGTGVGYGYTF.

The chain recombines TRBV6-5 with TRBJ1-4, with a possible D match to TRBD1 (5 bases). With 7 bases removed from V and 8 bases from J, the gap between germline ends came to 14 bases. The CDR3 is 13 amino acids. Germline V lookup: CDR1 MNHEY, CDR2 SVGAGI. The CDR3 region has the DNA TGTGCCAGCAATCGGGGGGGAGGCGAAAAACTGTTTTTT. Amino acid sequence: CASNRGGGEKLFF.

This clone has just one count. This chain uses TRBV5-6 with TRBJ1-5; tentatively, D is TRBD1 (5 bases). The ends were cut back, 1 base at V and 4 bases at J, with 9 bases in the middle. This CDR3 has 14 amino acids. The V gene's germline CDR1 is SGHDT and CDR2 YYEEEE. CDR3 DNA sequence: TGTGCCAGCAGCTTGCTGGGGGGGAATCAGCCCCAGCATTTT. Its protein product is CASSLLGGNQPQHF.

V gene TRBV12-3 or TRBV12-4 combines with J gene TRBJ1-2; D is uncertain. V lost 3 bases and J 8 bases, leaving 10 bases between the germline ends. This CDR3 spans 12 amino acids. Here the CDR3 reads CASSFEFNGYTF. CDR3 in DNA: TGTGCCAGCAGTTTTGAGTTTAACGGCTACACCTTC.

This sequence joins TRBV6-2 or TRBV6-3 and TRBJ2-7, with 8 bases matching TRBD2. With V trimmed by 2 bases and J by 3 bases, 0 bases remained unmatched. Germline values: CDR1 MNHEY, CDR2 SVGEGT. CDR3 length: 13 residues. In DNA, the CDR3 is TGTGCCAGCAGTTACGCGGGGGGCTACGAGCAGTACTTC. This codes for CASSYAGGYEQYF.